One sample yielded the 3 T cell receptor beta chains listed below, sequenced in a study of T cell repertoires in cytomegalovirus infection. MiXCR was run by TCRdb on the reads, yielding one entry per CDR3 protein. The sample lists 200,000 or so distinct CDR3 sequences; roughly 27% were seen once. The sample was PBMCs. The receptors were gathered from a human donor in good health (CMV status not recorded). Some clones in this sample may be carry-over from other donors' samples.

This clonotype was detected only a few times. The CDR3 here is CASSSDRRDTYGGYTF. The CDR3 DNA follows: TGTGCCAGCAGCTCTGACCGTCGGGACACCTACGGAGGCTACACCTTC. V usage is TRBV11-2 and J usage is TRBJ1-2; a weak D match, TRBD1 (6 bases). V dropped 4 bases and J dropped 8 bases, with 23 bases sitting between them. The CDR3 runs 16 residues. Germline V CDR1 and CDR2: SGHAT, FQNNGV.

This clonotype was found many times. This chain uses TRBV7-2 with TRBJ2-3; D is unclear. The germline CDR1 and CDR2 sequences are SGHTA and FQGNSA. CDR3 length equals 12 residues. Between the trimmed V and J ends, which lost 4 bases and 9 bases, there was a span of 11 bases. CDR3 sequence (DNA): TGTGCCAGCAGCTATCACTCCGGGACGCAGTATTTT. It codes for CASSYHSGTQYF.

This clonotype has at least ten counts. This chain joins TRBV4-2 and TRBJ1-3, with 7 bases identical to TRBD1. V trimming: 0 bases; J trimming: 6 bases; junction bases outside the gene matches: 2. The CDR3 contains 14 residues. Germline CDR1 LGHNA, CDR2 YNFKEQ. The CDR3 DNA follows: TGTGCCAGCAGCCAAGAGGGGACAGTAAACACCATATATTTT. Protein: CASSQEGTVNTIYF.